What follows are 31 T cell receptor beta chains derived from one specimen sequenced in a study of tumor and adjacent non-tumor tissue in lung cancer. Three rounds of nested PCR, following a modified ARM-PCR protocol, produced the TCRbeta library. TCRdb recomputed calls from the multiplex PCR reads with MiXCR, one row per CDR3 protein. Seen here are roughly 48,000 distinct CDR3 sequences, about two thirds observed once, and the top ten hold approximately 28%. RNA was extracted from bulk tissue without any cell sorting. Distant lung tissue was collected more than 3 cm away from the tumor edge. Sequencing was carried out using distant non-tumor lung tissue. These receptors were collected from a woman in her 70s with non-small cell lung cancer.

This sequence joins TRBV30 and TRBJ1-2; D might be TRBD1 (5 bases). The CDR3 covers 14 residues. Germline CDR1 is GTSNPN and CDR2 is SVGIG (reference sequence). V was trimmed by 6 bases and J by 0 bases, leaving 14 bases between them. As DNA, the CDR3 is TGTGCCTGCCCCCAGGGAGGCTCTAACTATGGCTACACCTTC. Encoded protein: CACPQGGSNYGYTF.

The chain has TRBV29-1 and TRBJ2-1; a weak D match, TRBD1 (5 bases). The ends were cut back, 8 bases at V and 7 bases at J, with 18 bases in the middle. This CDR3 contains 13 residues. Germline V lookup: CDR1 SQVTM, CDR2 ANQGSEA. This chain's CDR3 is CSTKRQGINEQFF. The CDR3 nucleotides are TGCAGCACAAAACGGCAGGGTATAAATGAGCAGTTCTTC.

Worth noting for this clonotype: A single base separates this from a much larger clone, so it may be a read error. The conserved closing phenylalanine or tryptophan is absent in this CDR3, likely reflecting a read error. The chain uses TRBV28 and TRBJ2-3; 7 bases line up with TRBD2. With 6 bases clipped from V and 3 bases from J, the junction kept 15 bases outside the gene matches. Germline assignment: CDR1 MDHEN and CDR2 SYDVKM. CDR3 size: 17 residues. CDR3 protein: CASRDLPRDYKTDTQYL. The DNA of the CDR3 is TGTGCCAGCAGAGACCTTCCCCGGGACTATAAGACAGATACGCAGTATCTT.

In the case of this clonotype: Given the absence of the conserved phenylalanine or tryptophan at the CDR3 end, a read error is likely. The V gene is TRBV20-1, the J gene TRBJ2-2, with D unclear. The V and J ends lost 4 bases and 2 bases respectively, with 11 bases between them. This CDR3 is built from 14 residues. In germline, CDR1 is DFQATT, CDR2 SNEGSKA (reference sequence). The CDR3 spells CSAISAVNTGELFS. In nucleotides, the CDR3 is TGCAGTGCTATCAGTGCGGTTAACACCGGGGAGCTGTTTTCT.

To note about this clonotype: A much larger clone is a single base away; this may be a read error. The chain links TRBV6-6 to TRBJ2-7; 14 positions match TRBD2. The V segment lost 4 bases and the J segment 2 bases; nucleotides outside the gene matches: 13. The CDR3 runs 19 residues. Germline V lookup: CDR1 MNHNY, CDR2 SVGAGI (reference sequence). The CDR3 protein is CASSSRLAGGPRSPYEQYF. The CDR3 coding sequence is TGTGCCAGCAGTTCAAGACTAGCGGGAGGGCCCCGGAGCCCCTACGAGCAGTACTTC.

This clonotype has just a few counts. This likely comes from a read error, as the CDR3 has no conserved phenylalanine or tryptophan at its end. J is TRBJ2-1 and V is TRBV10-3, with TRBD2 matching 9 bases. Germline CDR1 and CDR2: ENHRY and SYGVKD. CDR3 size: 16 residues. The CDR3 is CAISVNSGSINNEQFS. Here the CDR3 DNA reads TGTGCCATCAGTGTTAATAGCGGGAGCATCAACAACGAGCAGTTCTCC.

A word on this clonotype: This may come from a read error, since a much larger clone is one base off. This chain uses TRBV7-9 with TRBJ2-3, with TRBD2 identical over 11 bases. Looked up from germline, CDR1 is SEHNR and CDR2 is FQNEAQ (reference sequence). This CDR3 contains 14 residues. CDR3 sequence (DNA): TGTGCCTGCAGCTTCCCCCTAGCGGGGGGTACGCAGTATTTT. Its translation is CACSFPLAGGTQYF. The full variable domain, with the rest looked up from reference TRBV7-9 and TRBJ2-3, is DTGVSQNPRHKITKRGQNVTFRCDPISEHNRLYWYRQTLGQGPEFLTYFQNEAQLEKSRLLSDRFSAERPKGSFSTLEIQRTEQGDSAMYLCACSFPLAGGTQYFGPGTRLTVL.

Remarks on this clonotype: The junction differs from germline at one of its ends, possibly a read error. The V call is TRBV20-1, the J call TRBJ2-7, with unresolved D. Germline V gene lookup returns CDR1 DFQATT and CDR2 SNEGSKA (reference sequence). This CDR3 has 13 residues. The CDR3 DNA reads TGTAGTGCCACCGTCCCCCCCTTTTTGGAGCAATACTTC. It codes for CSATVPPFLEQYF.

Worth noting for this clonotype: Its ends do not fully match the called genes, so a read error is possible. The chain couples TRBV6-2 or TRBV6-3 to TRBJ1-1; 8 nucleotides align to TRBD1. The CDR3 has 15 amino acids. The germline CDR1 and CDR2 sequences are MNHEY and SVGEGT. Here the CDR3 DNA reads TGTGCCAGCAGTTACGGACTACAGGGGGTCACTGAAACTTTCTTT. Protein sequence: CASSYGLQGVTETFF.

Many counts were recorded for this clonotype. V usage is TRBV5-1 and J usage is TRBJ2-1, with 8 bases aligning to TRBD2. The CDR3 runs 14 residues. The junction had 3 bases not matched to a gene; V was cut back by 2 bases and J by 5 bases. CDR1 and CDR2 (germline): SGHRS, YFSETQ. The CDR3 reads CASSFQRENNEQFF. CDR3 sequence (DNA): TGCGCCAGCAGCTTCCAGCGGGAGAACAATGAGCAGTTCTTC.

This chain uses TRBV7-9 with TRBJ2-1; no definite D call. V dropped 7 bases and J dropped 2 bases, with 9 bases sitting between them. Germline CDR1 SEHNR, CDR2 FQNEAQ (reference sequence). This CDR3 is built from 13 residues. The CDR3 loop is CASNQSAYNEQFF. Here the CDR3 DNA reads TGTGCCAGCAATCAGTCAGCCTACAATGAGCAGTTCTTC.

Comment on this clonotype: A much larger clonotype is one base distant, so this may be a read error. The chain uses TRBV11-2 and TRBJ2-5, with D possibly being TRBD1 (6 bases). V was clipped by 1 base and J by 5 bases, with 11 bases between them. There are 14 residues in the CDR3. Germline CDR1 reads SGHAT; CDR2 reads FQNNGV. This CDR3 reads CASSLAGDAETQYF. DNA for the CDR3: TGTGCCAGCAGCTTAGCAGGGGATGCGGAGACCCAGTACTTC.

Concerning this clonotype itself: It may be a read error: a sequence one base away is much more abundant. V and J are TRBV5-6 and TRBJ1-1, with 9 bases fitting TRBD1. The CDR3 is 13 residues long. Germline assignment: CDR1 SGHDT and CDR2 YYEEEE. V was pared by 4 bases and J by 6 bases, with 4 bases of the junction left unmatched. The CDR3 sequence: CASSRTGASEAFF. CDR3 DNA: TGTGCCAGCAGCCGGACAGGGGCCTCTGAAGCTTTCTTT.

This clonotype has more than one count but fewer than ten. This CDR3 is missing its conserved last phenylalanine or tryptophan, likely due to a read error. The chain links TRBV28 to TRBJ2-5, with a weak D call TRBD1 (6 bases). Germline lookup yields CDR1 MDHEN and CDR2 SYDVKM. This CDR3 region has 12 residues. The V gene lost 6 bases and the J gene lost 2 bases, with 7 bases spanning the gap. CDR3 sequence reads: CASRGQQETQYV. CDR3 bases: TGTGCCAGCAGAGGACAGCAAGAGACCCAGTACGTC.

This clonotype was recorded at least ten times. The rearrangement uses TRBV4-2 and TRBJ1-2; D gene unclear. Germline CDR1 reads LGHNA; CDR2 reads YNFKEQ. Trimming left V 1 base short and J 6 bases short, with 9 bases between. This CDR3 region has 13 residues. DNA of the CDR3: TGTGCCAGCAGCCAAGTGGCGTCCGATGGCTACACCTTC. Translation: CASSQVASDGYTF.

Worth noting for this clonotype: The junction differs from germline at one of its ends, possibly a read error. J is TRBJ2-3 and V is TRBV4-1; TRBD1 agrees at 9 bases. The CDR3 totals 18 residues. Germline V gives CDR1 MGHRA, CDR2 YSYEKL. The CDR3 loop reads CASNQGHLRDRVVHTQYF. The DNA of the CDR3 is TGCGCCAGCAACCAAGGCCATCTCCGGGACAGGGTCGTACATACGCAGTATTTT.

A note on this clonotype: This sequence may be a read error, since a much larger clone differs from it by one base. The chain links TRBV20-1 to TRBJ2-5; possible D gene TRBD2, 5 bases. This CDR3 region has 18 residues. Germline lookup yields CDR1 DFQATT and CDR2 SNEGSKA (reference sequence). V shed 1 base and J shed 5 bases, with 26 bases lying between them. The chain's CDR3 is CSARGPMSGFGLDETQYF. The CDR3 coding sequence is TGCAGTGCTAGAGGTCCGATGAGCGGATTTGGTTTAGATGAGACCCAGTACTTC.

The chain combines TRBV11-1 with TRBJ1-1, with D possibly matching TRBD1 (6 bases). The CDR3 contains 16 residues. Germline CDR1 SGHAT, CDR2 FQDESV (reference sequence). Between the trimmed V and J ends, which lost 3 bases and 6 bases, there was a span of 20 bases. The CDR3 DNA is TGTGCCAGCAGCTTGATGGGGGGGCCCGGGGGCCCTGAAGCTTTCTTT. Translating gives CASSLMGGPGGPEAFF.

The chain employs TRBV11-1 and TRBJ2-1; a possible D gene is TRBD2 (5 bases). The CDR3 consists of 13 residues. Germline-derived CDR1 and CDR2 are SGHAT and FQDESV (reference sequence). The CDR3: CASRYLSRGEQFF. The CDR3 DNA is TGTGCTAGCCGTTACCTTTCCCGGGGTGAACAGTTCTTC.

Concerning this clonotype itself: The junction shows a germline mismatch at one end, possibly a read error. This sequence joins TRBV5-5 and TRBJ2-6; tentative D call: TRBD1 (6 bases). The germline CDR1 and CDR2 sequences are SGHKS and YYEKEE (reference sequence). The CDR3 extends over 15 amino acids. CDR3 sequence (DNA): TGTGCCAGCAGCACCGGTTTCTCTGGGGGCAACGTCCCGACTTTC. This translates into CASSTGFSGGNVPTF. The full variable domain, with the rest looked up from reference TRBV5-5 and TRBJ2-6, is DAGVTQSPTHLIKTRGQQVTLRCSPISGHKSVSWYQQVLGQGPQFIFQYYEKEERGRGNFPDRFSARQFPNYSSELNVNALLLGDSALYLCASSTGFSGGNVPTFGAGSRLTVL.

As to this clonotype: A junction boundary mismatches the germline segment, possibly from a read error. The chain has TRBV29-1 and TRBJ2-5, with D possibly being TRBD2 (5 bases). Germline V CDR1 and CDR2: SQVTM, ANQGSEA. The CDR3 loop spans 14 amino acids. CDR3 nucleotide sequence: TGCAGTGTTGTTGGATCGGGGTACGGAGGGACCCAGTACTTC. Protein: CSVVGSGYGGTQYF.

The V call is TRBV5-5, the J call TRBJ2-3; 7 bases agree with TRBD2. The CDR3 contains 17 residues. Losses at the gene ends were 3 bases for V and 3 bases for J; bases not matched to a gene: 13. Germline-derived CDR1 and CDR2 are SGHKS and YYEKEE (reference sequence). CDR3 in amino acids: CASSSEPSGSGTDTQYF. CDR3 DNA sequence: TGTGCCAGCAGCTCGGAGCCTAGCGGTTCGGGAACAGATACGCAGTATTTT.

The gene calls are TRBV5-1 and TRBJ2-7; no clear D gene. The CDR3 sequence is 14 residues long. Trimming pared 9 bases from V and 3 bases from J, leaving 19 bases between. Germline V CDR1 and CDR2: SGHRS, YFSETQ. CDR3 sequence: CATSQIIGNYEQYF. CDR3 sequence (DNA): TGCGCCACCTCCCAAATCATAGGGAACTACGAGCAGTACTTC. Based on the CDR3 plus reference TRBV5-1 and TRBJ2-7, the full variable domain is KAGVTQTPRYLIKTRGQQVTLSCSPISGHRSVSWYQQTPGQGLQFLFEYFSETQRNKGNFPGRFSGRQFSNSRSEMNVSTLELGDSALYLCATSQIIGNYEQYFGPGTRLTVT.

Turning to this clonotype: A much larger clone is a single base away; this may be a read error. The chain carries TRBV11-2 and TRBJ1-3, with TRBD1 as a possible D gene (6 bases). Trimming stripped 5 bases from V and 0 bases from J, with 14 bases between. This CDR3 contains 16 residues. The germline V gene has CDR1 SGHAT and CDR2 FQNNGV. Here the CDR3 DNA reads TGTGCCAGCAGCCCAAGTCAGGGGTCCTCTGGAAACACCATATATTTT. Translating it yields CASSPSQGSSGNTIYF.

Turning to this clonotype: One junction end does not reproduce the germline sequence, and a read error may be involved. The CDR3, as DNA: TGTGCCAGCAGTTTAGGACTGAGCGGGAGAGCCTCTGGGGGCAACGTCATGACTTTC. This codes for CASSLGLSGRASGGNVMTF. The rearrangement links TRBV12-3 or TRBV12-4 to TRBJ2-6; 8 nucleotides align to TRBD2. This CDR3 is 19 amino acids long.

This clonotype has a count of ten or more. The J gene is TRBJ1-5, the V gene TRBV7-8, with D perhaps TRBD1 (5 bases). Trimming left V 4 bases short and J 3 bases short, with 13 bases between. Looked up from germline, CDR1 is SGHVS and CDR2 is FQNEAQ. This CDR3 spans 15 amino acids. DNA of the CDR3: TGTGCCAGCAGCTCCTTTGGGGCCACCAATCAGCCCCAGCATTTT. Its translation: CASSSFGATNQPQHF.

The chain has TRBV30 and TRBJ1-1; a weak D match, TRBD1 (5 bases). Germline V lookup: CDR1 GTSNPN, CDR2 SVGIG (reference sequence). This CDR3 has 13 amino acids. The CDR3 loop is CAWAVGLGTEAFF. The CDR3, as DNA: TGTGCTTGGGCAGTGGGGCTGGGCACTGAAGCTTTCTTT.

Remarks on this clonotype: Likely a read error: the CDR3 ends without its conserved phenylalanine or tryptophan. J is TRBJ1-2 and V is TRBV12-3 or TRBV12-4; possibly TRBD1 for D (6 bases). Trimming took off 4 bases at V and 4 bases at J, with 10 bases between the two ends. The CDR3 has 13 amino acids. The CDR3 reads CASSSGQCYGYTL. Written as DNA, the CDR3 is TGTGCCAGCAGTTCCGGACAGTGCTATGGCTACACCCTC.

This clonotype was found many times. The V gene is TRBV10-3, the J gene TRBJ2-2, with 9 bases aligning to TRBD1. Losses at the gene ends were 3 bases for V and 5 bases for J; bases not matched to a gene: 7. This CDR3 spans 16 amino acids. The germline V gene has CDR1 ENHRY and CDR2 SYGVKD. The CDR3 loop is CAISDTGGARTGELFF. The CDR3 DNA follows: TGTGCCATCAGTGATACAGGGGGCGCCCGGACCGGGGAGCTGTTTTTT.

Only one count was recorded for this clonotype. The chain uses TRBV20-1 and TRBJ2-5; TRBD2 agrees at 7 bases. Per the germline V gene, CDR1 is DFQATT and CDR2 is SNEGSKA (reference sequence). V lost 1 base and J lost 7; bases outside the gene matches: 9. The CDR3 consists of 14 residues. The CDR3 loop reads CSARGATPGGTQYF. The CDR3, as DNA: TGCAGTGCTAGAGGGGCAACCCCGGGGGGGACCCAGTACTTC.

For this clonotype: Possible read error: a much larger clone is one base away. The rearrangement joins TRBV20-1 to TRBJ1-1; D is unclear. CDR3 length: 12 residues. Germline V gene lookup returns CDR1 DFQATT and CDR2 SNEGSKA (reference sequence). CDR3 coding DNA: TGCAGTGCTAGATTGGTTAACACTGAAACTTTCTTT. Protein product: CSARLVNTETFF.